The table lists the clone carrying this T cell receptor beta chain with a count of one. Its cognate antigen is unknown. A junction end diverges from the germline sequence, so it may reflect a read error. The data stem from a study of OX40 agonist ivuxolimab in advanced cancers. Study conclusions and caveats: Within 6 weeks, CD4+ and CD8+ blood T cells expanded clonally at 0.1 to 3.0 mg/kg.

Sequencing used immunoSEQ multiplex PCR; TCRdb keeps in-frame clones, though not all of them. Of some 76,000 clones listed, roughly nine tenths are singletons. This CDR3 has 13 residues. CDR1 is SGHNT, CDR2 YYREEE, per germline (reference sequence). Specimen: CD4+ or CD8+ T cells sorted from blood, collected in a trial of the OX40 agonist ivuxolimab. The chain joins TRBV5-4 to TRBJ1-5, with no clear D. The TCR was taken from an adult with an advanced solid tumor such as melanoma, head and neck, liver or kidney cancer. This chain's CDR3 is CASSQGPQQPQHF. For the CDR3, the DNA is TGCGCCAGCAGCCAAGGTCCTCAACAGCCCCAGCATTTT.